This entry lists 16 T cell receptor beta chains sequenced from one sample in a study of CD8+ T cells in alopecia areata. Extraction of RNA preceded its reverse transcription into cDNA, which served as the sequencing template. Profiling relied on immunoSEQ multiplex PCR, and the TCRdb table lists in-frame clones only, not all of them. The sample shows 65,000 to 100,000 clones, roughly 51% of them seen only once. Sequencing input: NKG2D-high CD8+ T cells sorted from blood. The receptors were sampled from a human donor with alopecia areata.

The chain recombines TRBV20-1 with TRBJ2-3; D is possibly TRBD2 (5 bases). Germline V CDR1 and CDR2: DFQATT, SNEGSKA (reference sequence). The length of the CDR3 is 10 residues. Trimming took off 3 bases at V and 12 bases at J, with 10 bases between the two ends. CDR3 sequence: CSASGGSQYF. For the CDR3, the DNA is TGCAGTGCTAGCGGTGGGAGCCAGTATTTT.

Only a few counts were recorded for this clone. Additional DNA sequences in this sample encode the identical CDR3. The chain employs TRBV29-1 and TRBJ1-1; D remains unclear. CDR3 size: 11 residues. The V and J ends lost 4 bases and 0 bases respectively, with 3 bases between them. CDR1 and CDR2 (germline): SQVTM, ANQGSEA. The CDR3 loop is CSVAVNTEAFF. CDR3 sequence (DNA): TGCAGCGTTGCGGTGAACACTGAAGCTTTCTTT.

The chain carries TRBV29-1 and TRBJ2-7; maybe TRBD2 (5 bases). The V and J ends lost 4 bases and 1 base respectively, with 11 bases between them. Germline V gene lookup returns CDR1 SQVTM and CDR2 ANQGSEA. The CDR3 consists of 13 residues. The chain's CDR3 is CSVVSDSSYEQYF. The CDR3 bases are TGCAGCGTTGTTTCGGACTCATCCTACGAGCAGTACTTC.

This clone showed up just a few times. The CDR3 DNA follows: TGTGCCAGCAGTGAAGGGCAGGGTGGCTACACCTTC. It specifies CASSEGQGGYTF. The rearrangement uses TRBV2 and TRBJ1-2, with D tentatively TRBD1 (5 bases). Per germline, CDR1 SNHLY and CDR2 FYNNEI. The V gene lost 1 base and the J gene lost 7 bases, with 7 bases spanning the gap. CDR3 length equals 12 residues.

This clone was picked up a small number of times. This rearrangement joins TRBV5-1 to TRBJ2-3; 9 nucleotides align to TRBD1. Germline V lookup: CDR1 SGHRS, CDR2 YFSETQ. The length of the CDR3 is 15 residues. V dropped 1 base and J dropped 6; count of bases not matched to a gene: 6. Written as DNA, the CDR3 is TGCGCCAGCAGCTTGCTGGGACAGGGAATCGATACGCAGTATTTT. Its protein is CASSLLGQGIDTQYF.

This chain uses TRBV4-3 with TRBJ1-1; D is unclear. V lost 5 bases to trimming and J lost 1 base, with 14 bases between them. This CDR3 comprises 15 residues. Germline CDR1 LGHNA, CDR2 YSLEER. The CDR3 DNA reads TGCGCCAGCAGCAACGGACCGGACGAGAACACTGAAGCTTTCTTT. It encodes CASSNGPDENTEAFF.

The chain couples TRBV29-1 to TRBJ2-1, with D possibly TRBD2 on 5 matching bases. The ends were cut back, 4 bases at V and 5 bases at J, with 9 bases in the middle. This CDR3 contains 12 residues. Germline values: CDR1 SQVTM, CDR2 ANQGSEA. The CDR3 DNA sequence: TGCAGCGTTGTTTCGGGGAACAATGAGCAGTTCTTC. It specifies CSVVSGNNEQFF.

The chain employs TRBV28 and TRBJ2-4; 7 bases are shared with TRBD1. Germline assignment: CDR1 MDHEN and CDR2 SYDVKM. V lost 2 bases to trimming and J lost 3 bases; unmatched junction nucleotides: 13. This CDR3 has 18 residues. The CDR3 spells CASSLNVGLGGRKNIQYF. The DNA of the CDR3 is TGTGCCAGCAGTTTAAACGTTGGTCTAGGGGGCCGCAAAAACATTCAGTACTTC.

The chain couples TRBV7-9 to TRBJ2-7, with TRBD1 identical over 8 bases. The germline V gene has CDR1 SEHNR and CDR2 FQNEAQ (reference sequence). CDR3 length: 15 amino acids. The trim removed 4 bases at V and 3 bases at J, leaving 8 bases unmatched. DNA of the CDR3: TGTGCCAGCAGCTCGCCGCAGGGGGCGTACTACGAGCAGTACTTC. This translates into CASSSPQGAYYEQYF.

This clone has more than one count but fewer than ten. The chain is built from TRBV29-1 and TRBJ2-2; 8 nucleotides align to TRBD2. Per the germline V gene, CDR1 is SQVTM and CDR2 is ANQGSEA. CDR3 length equals 15 residues. V lost 0 bases and J lost 5; bases outside the gene matches: 5. CDR3 region: CSVEEPAGETGELFF. Here the CDR3 DNA reads TGCAGCGTTGAAGAGCCAGCGGGAGAAACCGGGGAGCTGTTTTTT.

This chain connects TRBV14 to TRBJ2-5; D is unresolved. The CDR3 extends over 13 amino acids. Germline lookup yields CDR1 SGHDN and CDR2 FVKESK. Trimming stripped 3 bases from V and 2 bases from J, with 7 bases between. CDR3 sequence (DNA): TGTGCCAGCAGCCAGTGGGGACAAGAGACCCAGTACTTC. Its protein product is CASSQWGQETQYF.

The CDR3 is CASSLASRGGIHTQYF. The CDR3 region has the DNA TGTGCCAGCAGCTTAGCGTCACGGGGGGGCATCCATACGCAGTATTTT. The gene calls are TRBV7-9 and TRBJ2-3, with TRBD2 matching over 8 bases. The CDR3 has 16 amino acids. Germline assignment: CDR1 SEHNR and CDR2 FQNEAQ (reference sequence). The V segment lost 0 bases and the J segment 7 bases; nucleotides outside the gene matches: 9.

V and J are TRBV28 and TRBJ2-5; a weak D match, TRBD2 (5 bases). Looked up from germline, CDR1 is MDHEN and CDR2 is SYDVKM. The germline V and J ends were trimmed by 2 bases and 5 bases, with 12 bases remaining between them. The CDR3 length is 14 residues. The CDR3 loop is CASSLRRVEETQYF. Written as DNA, the CDR3 is TGTGCCAGCAGTTTACGGCGGGTCGAGGAGACCCAGTACTTC.

The chain links TRBV6-5 to TRBJ2-3; the match to TRBD1 covers 10 bases. This CDR3 region has 15 residues. The V and J ends lost 2 bases and 1 base, in that order; junction bases with no gene match: 0. The germline CDR1 and CDR2 sequences are MNHEY and SVGAGI. This chain's CDR3 is CASSYGTGGTDTQYF. The CDR3 DNA follows: TGTGCCAGCAGTTACGGGACAGGGGGCACAGATACGCAGTATTTT.

There are a few counts of this clone. The J gene is TRBJ2-2, the V gene TRBV11-2, with a possible D match to TRBD2 (5 bases). This CDR3 spans 15 amino acids. In germline, CDR1 is SGHAT, CDR2 FQNNGV. Trimming shortened V by 1 base and J by 6 bases, and 12 bases separated the two germline ends. CDR3 residues: CASSLVYSEAGELFF. The CDR3 coding sequence is TGTGCCAGCAGCTTAGTTTATTCGGAGGCCGGGGAGCTGTTTTTT.

This clone was observed a few times. The chain carries TRBV29-1 and TRBJ2-7, with a tentative D call TRBD2 (6 bases). V gave up 4 bases and J gave up 2 bases, with 12 bases separating them. This CDR3 spans 13 amino acids. Germline V gene sequence: CDR1 SQVTM, CDR2 ANQGSEA. CDR3 nucleotides: TGCAGCGTTGTCCTAGCGCTCACCTACGAGCAGTACTTC. This translates into CSVVLALTYEQYF.